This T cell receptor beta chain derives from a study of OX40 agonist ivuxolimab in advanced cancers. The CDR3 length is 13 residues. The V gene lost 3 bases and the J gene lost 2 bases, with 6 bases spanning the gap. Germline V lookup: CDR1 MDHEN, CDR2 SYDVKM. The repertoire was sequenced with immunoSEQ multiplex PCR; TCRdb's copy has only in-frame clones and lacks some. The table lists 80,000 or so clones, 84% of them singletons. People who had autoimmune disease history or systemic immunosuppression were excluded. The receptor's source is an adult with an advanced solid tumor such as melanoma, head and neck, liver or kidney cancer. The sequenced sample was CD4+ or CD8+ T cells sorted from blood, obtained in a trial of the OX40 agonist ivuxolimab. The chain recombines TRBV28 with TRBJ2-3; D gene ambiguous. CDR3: CASSLVATDTQYF. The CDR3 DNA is TGTGCCAGCAGTTTGGTGGCCACAGATACGCAGTATTTT.